A single T cell receptor beta chain is shown here with its context. Its target is unknown. A library of TCRbeta sequences, prepared with unique molecular identifiers, was generated. TCRdb re-derived calls from the PCR reads in MiXCR, one entry per CDR3 protein. The sample shows just over 950,000 distinct CDR3 sequences, about 30% of them seen only once. This record belongs to a study of T-cell reconstitution after alpha-beta-depleted transplantation in children. The study, taken as a whole, reports: Recipient T cells and thymic progenitors that survived gave rise to the high TCRbeta diversity observed at day 60 in some patients. Once a year had passed after transplant, T-cell counts and diversity came mostly from newly produced T cells. Reportedly, only several hundred clones from non-depleted graft cells drove alpha-beta T-cell counts at about two months.

The receptor comes from a boy in the first two years of life who had a stem cell transplant for SCID, so the T cells may come from the graft donor. The source was PBMCs, mostly from graft donor cells, collected 360 days after TCRalphabeta/CD19-depleted stem cell transplant.

The CDR3 here is CASTPLMNSLRETQYF. The CDR3 coding sequence is TGCGCCAGCACCCCCCTGATGAACAGCCTGCGAGAGACCCAGTACTTC. This chain links TRBV5-1 with TRBJ2-5; D unresolved. This CDR3 contains 16 residues. Trimming cost V 6 bases and J 4 bases, with 22 bases left between them. Germline V gene data show CDR1 as SGHRS and CDR2 as YFSETQ.